One sample yielded the 8 T cell receptor beta chains listed below, sequenced in a study of blood T cell repertoires in COVID-19. Repertoires were generated with immunoSEQ multiplex PCR, while TCRdb's copy carries only in-frame clones and drops some. The table records around 310,000 clones, 90% of them present only once. The specimen sequenced was peripheral blood. These receptors were collected from a woman aged 40 to 50 with COVID-19, enrolled during active disease.

The chain employs TRBV9 and TRBJ1-2; a possible D gene is TRBD1 (5 bases). The CDR3 has 16 amino acids. V lost 4 bases to trimming and J lost 1 base, with 17 bases between them. Germline values: CDR1 SGDLS, CDR2 YYNGEE. This CDR3 is CASSPSGGGYNYGYTF. CDR3 DNA: TGTGCCAGCAGCCCATCCGGGGGGGGATATAACTATGGCTACACCTTC.

The chain is built from TRBV19 and TRBJ2-1; 13 bases line up with TRBD2. Germline CDR1 and CDR2: LNHDA and SQIVND (reference sequence). The V gene end was trimmed by 5 bases and the J gene end by 2 bases; junction bases not matched to a gene: 6. This CDR3 is built from 17 residues. The CDR3 protein is CASSPRTSGRTYNEQFF. The DNA of the CDR3 is TGTGCCAGTAGTCCCCGGACTAGCGGGAGAACCTACAATGAGCAGTTCTTC.

The V gene is TRBV5-1, the J gene TRBJ1-2; unclear D gene. Trimming left V 0 bases short and J 8 bases short, with 14 bases between. The CDR3 contains 14 residues. Per the germline V gene, CDR1 is SGHRS and CDR2 is YFSETQ. The CDR3 DNA reads TGCGCCAGCAGCTTGGCCGAACAGACTAACGGCTACACCTTC. Amino acid sequence: CASSLAEQTNGYTF.

This chain joins TRBV4-3 and TRBJ2-2, with 7 bases fitting TRBD1. V was pared by 4 bases and J by 0 bases, with 2 bases of the junction left unmatched. The CDR3 is made up of 15 amino acids. Per the germline V gene, CDR1 is LGHNA and CDR2 is YSLEER. The CDR3 DNA reads as TGCGCCAGCAGCCTTGGACAGGCGAACACCGGGGAGCTGTTTTTT. This codes for CASSLGQANTGELFF.

V is TRBV7-2 and J is TRBJ2-1, with 11 bases aligning to TRBD1. This CDR3 comprises 16 residues. CDR1 and CDR2 (germline): SGHTA, FQGNSA. V lost 2 bases, J lost 9 bases, and 9 bases stayed unmatched. The CDR3 loop is CASSLNVGTGGSEQFF. The CDR3 nucleotides are TGTGCCAGCAGCTTAAACGTTGGGACAGGGGGATCTGAGCAGTTCTTC.

The V call is TRBV7-2, the J call TRBJ2-5; 8 nucleotides match TRBD2. Trimming cost V 2 bases and J 7 bases; bases outside gene matches: 12. This CDR3 comprises 16 residues. Germline V gene data show CDR1 as SGHTA and CDR2 as FQGNSA. The CDR3 coding sequence is TGTGCCAGCAGCTTACAAGCGGGGGTAGGCGGGGGGACCCAGTACTTC. Its protein is CASSLQAGVGGGTQYF.

A word on this clone: Distinct nucleotide sequences in the sample also encode this CDR3. The genes are TRBV7-2 and TRBJ1-5, with no clear D. CDR3 length: 13 residues. Germline loops: CDR1 SGHTA, CDR2 FQGNSA. Between the trimmed V and J ends, which lost 2 bases and 2 bases, there was a span of 4 bases. CDR3 sequence: CASSLRGNQPQHF. The DNA of the CDR3 is TGTGCCAGCAGCTTACGAGGCAATCAGCCCCAGCATTTT. Based on the CDR3 plus reference TRBV7-2 and TRBJ1-5, the full variable domain is GAGVSQSPSNKVTEKGKDVELRCDPISGHTALYWYRQSLGQGLEFLIYFQGNSAPDKSGLPSDRFSAERTGGSVSTLTIQRTQQEDSAVYLCASSLRGNQPQHFGDGTRLSIL.

V usage is TRBV7-8 and J usage is TRBJ2-6; the D is unclear. Germline-derived CDR1 and CDR2 are SGHVS and FQNEAQ. The ends were cut back, 2 bases at V and 3 bases at J, with 17 bases in the middle. The CDR3 is made up of 18 amino acids. The CDR3 sequence is CASSLRFVWADGANVLTF. The CDR3 DNA reads TGTGCCAGCAGCTTACGATTTGTGTGGGCAGATGGGGCCAACGTCCTGACTTTC.